One sample yielded the 25 T cell receptor beta chains listed below, sequenced in a study of blood T cell repertoires in COVID-19. Repertoires were generated with immunoSEQ multiplex PCR, while TCRdb's copy carries only in-frame clones and drops some. The sample lists around 140,000 clones; approximately 86% were seen once. The sample consisted of peripheral blood. These receptors came from a man aged 65 to 85 with acute or convalescent COVID-19.

This clone came up a few times. This chain uses TRBV14 with TRBJ2-7; a possible D gene is TRBD2 (6 bases). Germline assignment: CDR1 SGHDN and CDR2 FVKESK. V was pared by 4 bases and J by 9 bases, with 13 bases between. The CDR3 extends over 12 amino acids. The CDR3 loop reads CASSRSGTRQYF. The CDR3 DNA reads TGTGCCAGCAGCCGGTCCGGGACTCGGCAGTACTTC.

This chain uses TRBV5-1 with TRBJ2-5, with TRBD2 matching over 8 bases. Germline CDR1 is SGHRS and CDR2 is YFSETQ. The junction had 4 bases not matched to a gene; V was cut back by 0 bases and J by 6 bases. The CDR3 is 14 amino acids. The CDR3 DNA is TGCGCCAGCAGCTTGGAGCGGGGGCAGCAGACCCAGTACTTC. Its protein is CASSLERGQQTQYF.

V and J are TRBV28 and TRBJ1-5, with unresolved D. Germline V gene lookup returns CDR1 MDHEN and CDR2 SYDVKM. Trimming removed 5 bases from V and 0 bases from J, with 8 bases in between. CDR3 length equals 14 residues. Here the CDR3 DNA reads TGTGCCAGCAGTCCACGGTATAGCAATCAGCCCCAGCATTTT. Translating gives CASSPRYSNQPQHF.

To note about this clone: In the same sample, other DNA sequences code for this CDR3. CDR3 protein: CASSPGQGPSPLHF. The CDR3 DNA is TGTGCCAGCAGCCCGGGACAGGGACCCTCACCCCTCCACTTT. This chain connects TRBV6-5 to TRBJ1-6; TRBD1 agrees at 9 bases. V trimming: 6 bases; J trimming: 10 bases; junction bases outside the gene matches: 7. The CDR3 is made up of 14 amino acids. Germline assignment: CDR1 MNHEY and CDR2 SVGAGI.

The chain uses TRBV7-8 and TRBJ2-3; 8 bases agree with TRBD2. V trimming: 4 bases; J trimming: 6 bases; junction bases outside the gene matches: 9. The CDR3 extends over 15 amino acids. Germline lookup yields CDR1 SGHVS and CDR2 FQNEAQ. In DNA, the CDR3 is TGTGCCAGCAGCTACGGGGGGGCCGGGTCGGATACGCAGTATTTT. This codes for CASSYGGAGSDTQYF.

This chain joins TRBV11-2 and TRBJ2-5, with TRBD2 identical over 12 bases. The CDR3 consists of 17 residues. The germline V gene has CDR1 SGHAT and CDR2 FQNNGV. With V trimmed by 5 bases and J by 4 bases, 11 bases remained unmatched. CDR3: CASSPTSGSPQVETQYF. The DNA of the CDR3 is TGTGCCAGCAGCCCGACTAGCGGGAGTCCCCAGGTAGAGACCCAGTACTTC. Based on the CDR3 plus reference TRBV11-2 and TRBJ2-5, the full variable domain is EAGVAQSPRYKIIEKRQSVAFWCNPISGHATLYWYQQILGQGPKLLIQFQNNGVVDDSQLPKDRFSAERLKGVDSTLKIQPAKLEDSAVYLCASSPTSGSPQVETQYFGPGTRLLVL.

The chain uses TRBV18 and TRBJ2-6; possible D gene TRBD2, 6 bases. V lost 5 bases and J lost 0, with 11 bases in between. Germline V gene lookup returns CDR1 KGHSH and CDR2 LQKENI. The CDR3 sequence is 16 residues long. The CDR3 DNA is TGTGCCAGCTCAGCGGGATTTCTCTCTGGGGCCAACGTCCTGACTTTC. Amino acid sequence: CASSAGFLSGANVLTF.

This clone was seen a few times. The chain recombines TRBV4-2 with TRBJ2-2; 11 bases map to TRBD1. Unmatched junction bases numbered 5, after V lost 6 bases and J lost 5 bases. The CDR3 length is 15 residues. Germline V CDR1 and CDR2: LGHNA, YNFKEQ. The CDR3 reads CASRWGQGETGELFF. The CDR3, as DNA: TGTGCCAGCAGGTGGGGACAGGGGGAAACCGGGGAGCTGTTTTTT.

The genes are TRBV7-2 and TRBJ2-1; possibly TRBD2 for D (6 bases). Germline V lookup: CDR1 SGHTA, CDR2 FQGNSA. V was trimmed by 3 bases and J by 0 bases, leaving 12 bases between them. The CDR3 spans 16 residues. This chain's CDR3 is CASSFGTYSSYNEQFF. The CDR3 region has the DNA TGTGCCAGCAGCTTCGGGACTTACAGCTCCTACAATGAGCAGTTCTTC.

This sequence joins TRBV5-4 and TRBJ2-5; weak D call: TRBD1 (6 bases). V was pared by 5 bases and J by 2 bases, with 10 bases between. The CDR3 has 13 amino acids. Germline V gene lookup returns CDR1 SGHNT and CDR2 YYREEE (reference sequence). CDR3 region: CASRTGLQETQYF. For the CDR3, the DNA is TGTGCCAGCAGAACAGGGTTACAAGAGACCCAGTACTTC.

The DNA of the CDR3 is TGTGCCAGCAGCTTGGGACTTCTTTCCTACAATGAGCAGTTCTTC. This codes for CASSLGLLSYNEQFF. V usage is TRBV5-5 and J usage is TRBJ2-1; D unresolved. The CDR3 is 15 residues long. V was pared by 0 bases and J by 1 base, with 8 bases between. Germline V gene lookup returns CDR1 SGHKS and CDR2 YYEKEE (reference sequence).

This clone was observed once. J is TRBJ2-6 and V is TRBV7-9; 10 bases map to TRBD2. CDR1 SEHNR and CDR2 FQNEAQ come from the germline V gene (reference sequence). The CDR3 is 17 residues long. V lost 3 bases, J lost 4 bases, and 6 bases stayed unmatched. CDR3 loop: CASSLTSGPGGANVLTF. Written as DNA, the CDR3 is TGTGCCAGCAGCTTGACTAGCGGGCCTGGGGGGGCCAACGTCCTGACTTTC.

The chain combines TRBV7-9 with TRBJ1-4, with D possibly matching TRBD1 (6 bases). The V gene's germline CDR1 is SEHNR and CDR2 FQNEAQ (reference sequence). With 3 bases removed from V and 7 bases from J, the gap between germline ends came to 15 bases. This CDR3 region has 15 residues. The CDR3 is CASSFPGAVGEKLFF. CDR3 nucleotide sequence: TGTGCCAGCAGCTTTCCAGGGGCGGTGGGTGAAAAACTGTTTTTT. Looking up the rest from reference TRBV7-9 and TRBJ1-4 gives the full variable domain: DTGVSQNPRHKITKRGQNVTFRCDPISEHNRLYWYRQTLGQGPEFLTYFQNEAQLEKSRLLSDRFSAERPKGSFSTLEIQRTEQGDSAMYLCASSFPGAVGEKLFFGSGTQLSVL.

V is TRBV19 and J is TRBJ1-5, with 7 bases fitting TRBD1. Germline V lookup: CDR1 LNHDA, CDR2 SQIVND (reference sequence). V lost 5 bases and J lost 2; bases outside the gene matches: 3. The CDR3 length is 14 residues. CDR3: CASSLGTGNQPQHF. As DNA, the CDR3 is TGTGCCAGTAGTCTCGGGACAGGCAATCAGCCCCAGCATTTT.

The chain employs TRBV11-2 and TRBJ1-2; 8 positions match TRBD1. This CDR3 contains 15 residues. Germline V gene lookup returns CDR1 SGHAT and CDR2 FQNNGV. Germline trimming cut 4 bases from V and 4 bases from J; bases unmatched to any gene: 8. CDR3 amino acids: CASSSSGGITYGYTF. The CDR3 DNA is TGTGCCAGCAGCTCCTCAGGGGGCATAACCTATGGCTACACCTTC.

This chain uses TRBV20-1 with TRBJ1-2; 7 bases align to TRBD1. The CDR3 is 12 amino acids. The germline V gene encodes CDR1 DFQATT and CDR2 SNEGSKA (reference sequence). V shed 3 bases and J 9 bases; nucleotides not matched to a gene: 7. Here the CDR3 reads CSASPGQRSYTF. In DNA, the CDR3 is TGCAGTGCTAGTCCGGGACAGAGAAGCTACACCTTC.

The V and J genes are TRBV18 and TRBJ1-4; maybe TRBD1 (6 bases). Germline V gene data show CDR1 as KGHSH and CDR2 as LQKENI. The germline V and J ends were trimmed by 2 bases and 3 bases, with 16 bases remaining between them. The CDR3 sequence is 17 residues long. The CDR3 is CASSPAGASFPNEKLFF. The CDR3 DNA sequence: TGTGCCAGCTCACCAGCAGGGGCGTCTTTCCCTAATGAAAAACTGTTTTTT.

The chain is built from TRBV6-5 and TRBJ2-5; possibly TRBD2 for D (7 bases). CDR1 is MNHEY and CDR2 is SVGAGI in the germline V gene. The length of the CDR3 is 16 residues. Trimming took 2 bases from V and 2 from J, leaving 15 bases between them. CDR3 DNA: TGTGCCAGCAGTTACGGGACGGGGGGCCGGCAAGAGACCCAGTACTTC. Encoded protein: CASSYGTGGRQETQYF.

The chain uses TRBV6-1 and TRBJ1-4, with D perhaps matching TRBD1 (5 bases). CDR1 is MNHNS and CDR2 is SASEGT in the germline V gene. CDR3 size: 17 residues. Deletions cut 1 base from V and 7 bases from J, with 19 bases between. The CDR3, as DNA: TGTGCCAGCAGTGAAGGGTTTATTTGGGGGGTGGGTGAAAAACTGTTTTTT. It yields the protein CASSEGFIWGVGEKLFF.

The chain recombines TRBV3-1 (or the pseudogene TRBV3-2) with TRBJ2-3, with 9 bases identical to TRBD2. V trimming: 1 base; J trimming: 5 bases; junction bases outside the gene matches: 7. CDR3 length equals 16 residues. The germline V gene encodes CDR1 LGHDT and CDR2 YNNKEL (reference sequence). The CDR3 nucleotides read TGTGCCAGCAGCCAAGGTCTTCTAGCGGGACAAGATACGCAGTATTTT. As protein: CASSQGLLAGQDTQYF.

The rearrangement uses TRBV28 and TRBJ1-5; 8 bases are a match to TRBD1. In germline, CDR1 is MDHEN, CDR2 SYDVKM. V lost 2 bases and J lost 6; bases outside the gene matches: 3. The CDR3 runs to 14 residues. CDR3 nucleotide sequence: TGTGCCAGCAGTTTACCAGGGGGCGGTCAGCCCCAGCATTTT. It translates to CASSLPGGGQPQHF.

The chain joins TRBV12-3 or TRBV12-4 to TRBJ2-3, with a possible D match to TRBD1 (7 bases). The CDR3 consists of 13 residues. V lost 2 bases and J 10 bases, leaving 13 bases between the germline ends. CDR3 nucleotides: TGTGCCAGCAGTTTAATCACAGGGGAGGCGCAGTATTTT. Encoded protein: CASSLITGEAQYF.

The chain joins TRBV10-1 to TRBJ2-3; unclear D gene. Germline loops: CDR1 WNHNN, CDR2 SYGVQD (reference sequence). The CDR3 sequence is 14 residues long. V was cut by 0 bases and J by 6 bases, with 10 bases left in between. This chain's CDR3 is CASSESAAMDTQYF. CDR3 DNA: TGCGCCAGCAGTGAGTCAGCAGCGATGGATACGCAGTATTTT.

The genes are TRBV28 and TRBJ1-5; possible D gene TRBD1, 6 bases. CDR3 length: 15 amino acids. Germline CDR1 and CDR2: MDHEN and SYDVKM. Between the trimmed V and J ends, which lost 2 bases and 6 bases, there was a span of 14 bases. The CDR3 protein is CASSLAQGRSQPQHF. CDR3 bases: TGTGCCAGCAGTTTAGCACAGGGTAGGAGTCAGCCCCAGCATTTT. Filled out from reference TRBV28 and TRBJ1-5, the complete variable domain reads DVKVTQSSRYLVKRTGEKVFLECVQDMDHENMFWYRQDPGLGLRLIYFSYDVKMKEKGDIPEGYSVSREKKERFSLILESASTNQTSMYLCASSLAQGRSQPQHFGDGTRLSIL.

The rearrangement links TRBV7-9 to TRBJ1-6; possible D gene TRBD1, 6 bases. V was pared by 5 bases and J by 7 bases, with 12 bases between. This CDR3 has 14 amino acids. Looked up from germline, CDR1 is SEHNR and CDR2 is FQNEAQ (reference sequence). CDR3 in DNA: TGTGCCAGCAGCCGAGGGGGAGAGAATTCACCCCTCCACTTT. It is translated as CASSRGGENSPLHF. Filled out from reference TRBV7-9 and TRBJ1-6, the complete variable domain reads DTGVSQNPRHKITKRGQNVTFRCDPISEHNRLYWYRQTLGQGPEFLTYFQNEAQLEKSRLLSDRFSAERPKGSFSTLEIQRTEQGDSAMYLCASSRGGENSPLHFGNGTRLTVT.